A single sample gave rise to the 22 T cell receptor beta chains below, sequenced in a study of regulatory T cells in long-lasting Graves disease (TCRdb year 2021). What this sample's time point label stands for: persistent/refractory GD, antithyroid drugs over 5 years with positive TRAb. For both TCR sequencing and RNA sequencing, RNA was extracted from PBMCs in TRIzol. Libraries were made using multiplex PCR. Sequenced using an Illumina HiSeq 4000. To build TCR beta libraries, CDR3 regions were amplified by Arm-PCR using iRepertoire HTBI primers. Clones were called with MiXCR by TCRdb after fastp trimmed the public reads at Q25, and only in-frame beta chains were retained. Rows with one shared CDR3 protein collapse into an entry with the most common genes and DNA. Recorded for this sample are a few hundred thousand distinct CDR3 sequences; 21% of them occurred a single time. The top ten clones comprise 13% to 15% of the sample.

Sequences were derived from peripheral blood mononuclear cells (PBMCs), sampled when the disease was refractory, from a patient treated with antithyroid drugs. All receptors derive from a female donor with Graves disease.

The chain uses TRBV28 and TRBJ1-1, with 7 nucleotides matching TRBD1. The CDR3 sequence is 15 residues long. V was clipped by 4 bases and J by 5 bases; unmatched bases: 10. Germline V gene data show CDR1 as MDHEN and CDR2 as SYDVKM. The CDR3 DNA sequence: TGTGCCAGCAGTTCTAAACAGGGGTGGTATACTGAAGCTTTCTTT. This codes for CASSSKQGWYTEAFF.

The rearrangement uses TRBV24-1 and TRBJ2-7; D possibly uses TRBD1 or TRBD2 (5 bases each). CDR1 KGHDR and CDR2 SFDVKD come from the germline V gene. The CDR3 has 13 residues. V was pared by 7 bases and J by 2 bases, with 11 bases between. The CDR3 here is CATRGDSTYEQYF. The CDR3 DNA is TGTGCCACCAGGGGGGATTCGACCTACGAGCAGTACTTC.

This clonotype was seen a handful of times. V gene TRBV20-1 combines with J gene TRBJ1-6; weak D call: TRBD1 (5 bases). V shed 6 bases and J shed 4 bases, with 13 bases lying between them. The CDR3 runs to 14 residues. The germline gives CDR1 DFQATT, CDR2 SNEGSKA (reference sequence). DNA for the CDR3: TGCAGTGCACTACCGGGACCGTATAATTCACCCCTCCACTTT. Its translation is CSALPGPYNSPLHF.

This clonotype turned up a few times. The V call is TRBV27, the J call TRBJ2-1; D remains ambiguous. The CDR3 consists of 14 residues. Looked up from germline, CDR1 is MNHEY and CDR2 is SMNVEV (reference sequence). The V gene lost 7 bases and the J gene lost 2 bases, with 12 bases spanning the gap. CDR3 bases: TGTGCCAGCACCTCTTCCGGGCCCTACAATGAGCAGTTCTTC. Translated: CASTSSGPYNEQFF.

A word on this clonotype: The CDR3 does not end in the conserved phenylalanine or tryptophan, so this is likely a read error. The rearrangement joins TRBV19 to TRBJ1-6; a possible D gene is TRBD1 (6 bases). This CDR3 is 13 amino acids long. Germline CDR1 and CDR2: LNHDA and SQIVND (reference sequence). With 7 bases removed from V and 6 bases from J, the gap between germline ends came to 10 bases. CDR3 in amino acids: CASKGQFNSPLHL. CDR3 in DNA: TGTGCCAGTAAAGGACAGTTTAATTCACCCCTCCACCTT.

Here the CDR3 reads CASSPRGLAGGNEQFF. The CDR3 nucleotides read TGTGCCAGTAGTCCTCGGGGACTAGCGGGAGGCAATGAGCAGTTCTTC. The gene calls are TRBV19 and TRBJ2-1, with TRBD2 matching 15 bases. CDR1 is LNHDA, CDR2 SQIVND, per germline (reference sequence). The CDR3 has 16 amino acids. Trimming at V came to 5 bases and at J to 6 bases, leaving 5 bases not matched to a gene.

The rearrangement joins TRBV20-1 to TRBJ2-7; 11 bases agree with TRBD2. Germline CDR1 and CDR2: DFQATT and SNEGSKA (reference sequence). Germline trimming cut 3 bases from V and 6 bases from J; bases unmatched to any gene: 13. The CDR3 loop spans 16 amino acids. The CDR3 region has the DNA TGCAGTGCTAGTATGGGTCTAGCGGGGGGATTGGGCGAGCAGTACTTC. It encodes CSASMGLAGGLGEQYF.

This rearrangement joins TRBV20-1 to TRBJ1-5; D is uncertain. Trimming took 2 bases from V and 9 from J, leaving 14 bases between them. Looked up from germline, CDR1 is DFQATT and CDR2 is SNEGSKA (reference sequence). This CDR3 region has 13 residues. The CDR3, as DNA: TGCAGTGCTAGACTGGGCAGCCTGAGGCCCCAGCATTTT. Amino acid sequence: CSARLGSLRPQHF.

The J gene is TRBJ2-6, the V gene TRBV7-9; TRBD1 matches at 10 bases. J lost 0 bases, V lost 5 bases, and 4 bases had no gene match. This CDR3 is built from 17 residues. Per the germline V gene, CDR1 is SEHNR and CDR2 is FQNEAQ (reference sequence). The CDR3 is CASSPGTGASGANVLTF. CDR3 sequence (DNA): TGTGCCAGCAGCCCAGGGACAGGGGCCTCTGGGGCCAACGTCCTGACTTTC.

This clonotype turned up a few times. The chain combines TRBV14 with TRBJ1-4, with TRBD1 identical over 7 bases. Germline CDR1 reads SGHDN; CDR2 reads FVKESK. With V trimmed by 1 base and J by 8 bases, 7 bases remained unmatched. CDR3 size: 15 residues. CDR3 DNA sequence: TGTGCCAGCAGCCAAGCGACAGGGTTATACGAAAAACTGTTTTTT. Translated, it gives CASSQATGLYEKLFF.

With regard to this clonotype: Since a far larger clone is one base different, this is likely a read error. The rearrangement links TRBV11-3 to TRBJ2-7, with no clear D. There are 15 residues in the CDR3. In germline, CDR1 is SGHNT, CDR2 YENEEA. Trimming took 5 bases from V and 0 from J, leaving 14 bases between them. DNA for the CDR3: TGTGCCAGCAGCCCAACGCGGAGCTACTCCTACGAGCAGTACTTC. Translated, it gives CASSPTRSYSYEQYF.

This clonotype was detected only once. It may be a read error: a sequence one base away is much more abundant. The chain links TRBV29-1 to TRBJ2-7; TRBD2 agrees at 11 bases. This CDR3 contains 13 residues. The germline V gene has CDR1 SQVTM and CDR2 ANQGSEA. The CDR3 DNA is TGCGGCGTTGAAGATCTAGCGGGAGGCGAGCAGTACTTC. It is translated as CGVEDLAGGEQYF.

This clonotype was seen a few times. This chain links TRBV10-3 with TRBJ2-2, with unresolved D. The germline CDR1 and CDR2 sequences are ENHRY and SYGVKD. V lost 5 bases and J lost 4, with 8 bases in between. This CDR3 contains 13 residues. The CDR3 sequence: CAISTDTTGELFF. The CDR3, as DNA: TGTGCCATCAGTACCGACACCACCGGGGAGCTGTTTTTT.

This clonotype came up a few times. The chain links TRBV18 to TRBJ2-4; 10 bases match TRBD2. CDR1 is KGHSH and CDR2 is LQKENI in the germline V gene. CDR3 size: 20 residues. Losses at the gene ends were 1 base for V and 0 bases for J; bases not matched to a gene: 12. Written as DNA, the CDR3 is TGTGCCAGCTCACCACTAGTAAATAGCGGGAGGCCAGGAGCCAAAAACATTCAGTACTTC. Residues: CASSPLVNSGRPGAKNIQYF.

Remarks on this clonotype: Since the CDR3 does not end with the conserved phenylalanine or tryptophan, this likely comes from a read error. V gene TRBV10-2 combines with J gene TRBJ1-6, with D tentatively TRBD1 (6 bases). From germline, CDR1 is WSHSY and CDR2 SAAADI. CDR3 length: 16 residues. Trimming left V 5 bases short and J 5 bases short, with 16 bases between. The chain's CDR3 is CASSMREGGNNSPLHL. The CDR3 DNA reads TGCGCCAGCAGTATGCGTGAGGGGGGGAATAATTCACCCCTCCACCTT.

This clonotype was recorded at least ten times. CDR3 loop: CASSLWDGNQPQHF. CDR3 nucleotides: TGTGCCAGCAGTTTATGGGACGGCAATCAGCCCCAGCATTTT. The chain is built from TRBV28 and TRBJ1-5; D is unclear. The germline gives CDR1 MDHEN, CDR2 SYDVKM. Trimming pared 0 bases from V and 2 bases from J, leaving 5 bases between. There are 14 residues in the CDR3.

The V call is TRBV20-1, the J call TRBJ2-2, with TRBD1 matching over 7 bases. Germline V CDR1 and CDR2: DFQATT, SNEGSKA (reference sequence). After removal of 6 bases from V and 5 bases from J, the junction contained 6 bases not matched to a gene. The CDR3 has 13 amino acids. This CDR3 reads CSADRELTGELFF. In DNA, the CDR3 is TGCAGTGCAGACAGGGAGTTGACCGGGGAGCTGTTTTTT.

The chain couples TRBV9 to TRBJ1-4; D is unclear. V lost 4 bases to trimming and J lost 10 bases, with 23 bases between them. Germline V lookup: CDR1 SGDLS, CDR2 YYNGEE. This CDR3 is 16 amino acids long. The CDR3 nucleotides are TGTGCCAGCAGCCCCACAGAGATGGCCCCACGCGGAAAACTGTTTTTT. This encodes CASSPTEMAPRGKLFF.

In this sample, this clonotype turned up many times. The CDR3 DNA follows: TGTGCCAGCAGTCAAGTTCGACCGAGAGGGGAGACCCAGTACTTC. It translates to CASSQVRPRGETQYF. The rearrangement uses TRBV5-6 and TRBJ2-5; D is perhaps TRBD2 (5 bases). The V and J ends lost 5 bases and 5 bases respectively, with 19 bases between them. Germline loops: CDR1 SGHDT, CDR2 YYEEEE. The CDR3 runs to 15 residues.

The J gene is TRBJ2-4, the V gene TRBV20-1; TRBD1 agrees at 8 bases. CDR3 length: 14 amino acids. V was pared by 5 bases and J by 6 bases, with 9 bases of the junction left unmatched. The germline gives CDR1 DFQATT, CDR2 SNEGSKA (reference sequence). The CDR3 coding sequence is TGCAGTGCTGAAGCGGACAGGGCGGGAAACATTCAGTACTTC. Protein: CSAEADRAGNIQYF.

The chain has TRBV19 and TRBJ1-2; weak D call: TRBD1 (5 bases). Trimming shortened V by 5 bases and J by 4 bases, and 17 bases separated the two germline ends. There are 15 residues in the CDR3. Germline CDR1 reads LNHDA; CDR2 reads SQIVND (reference sequence). The CDR3 coding sequence is TGTGCCAGTAGTTACACCGGGACCTACCGCTATGGCTACACCTTC. This translates into CASSYTGTYRYGYTF.

There are a few counts of this clonotype. A much bigger clone sits one base away, suggesting this may be a read error. The chain has TRBV6-1 and TRBJ1-4, with D maybe TRBD1 (5 bases). The CDR3 loop spans 16 amino acids. CDR1 MNHNS and CDR2 SASEGT come from the germline V gene. DNA for the CDR3: TGTGCCGGCAGTGAAGGGGCAGGCCCAACTAATGAAAAACTGTTTTTT. Translation gives CAGSEGAGPTNEKLFF.